The 3 T cell receptor beta chains below come from one sample, sequenced in a study of a mutant IDH1 vaccine in newly diagnosed glioma. No antigens are known for them. Time point specified: week 47, end of study. The study gave 300 ug of mutant IDH1 20-mer peptide per vaccine dose, with topical imiquimod. Data came from immunoSEQ multiplex PCR; TCRdb stores just in-frame clones and leaves some out. The sample shows under 30,000 clones, around 82% of them seen only once. The specimen was PBMCs, collected from a glioma patient whose treatment included an IDH1 peptide vaccine. The receptors derive from a man aged 35 to 55 with glioma.

The chain recombines TRBV5-1 with TRBJ2-3; the D gene is possibly TRBD2 (6 bases). V was shortened by 3 bases and J by 5 bases, with 10 bases between the two germline ends. CDR3 size: 13 residues. In germline, CDR1 is SGHRS, CDR2 YFSETQ. In nucleotides, the CDR3 is TGCGCCAGCAGCTCGGTGGGGGGAGATACGCAGTATTTT. This codes for CASSSVGGDTQYF.

This chain connects TRBV5-6 to TRBJ2-5, with 10 nucleotides matching TRBD2. V dropped 5 bases and J dropped 11; count of bases not matched to a gene: 21. CDR3 length: 17 residues. In germline, CDR1 is SGHDT, CDR2 YYEEEE. The CDR3, as DNA: TGTGCCAGCAGTCTTCCGGCTAGCGGGAGCCATCCGGGGGAGCAGTACTTC. It specifies CASSLPASGSHPGEQYF.

The chain carries TRBV27 and TRBJ1-5; 10 nucleotides match TRBD1. With V trimmed by 5 bases and J by 6 bases, 7 bases remained unmatched. The germline V gene has CDR1 MNHEY and CDR2 SMNVEV (reference sequence). The CDR3 runs 15 residues. The CDR3 DNA follows: TGTGCCAGCAGTCCCACCGACAGGGGGCTTCAGCCCCAGCATTTT. Protein sequence: CASSPTDRGLQPQHF.